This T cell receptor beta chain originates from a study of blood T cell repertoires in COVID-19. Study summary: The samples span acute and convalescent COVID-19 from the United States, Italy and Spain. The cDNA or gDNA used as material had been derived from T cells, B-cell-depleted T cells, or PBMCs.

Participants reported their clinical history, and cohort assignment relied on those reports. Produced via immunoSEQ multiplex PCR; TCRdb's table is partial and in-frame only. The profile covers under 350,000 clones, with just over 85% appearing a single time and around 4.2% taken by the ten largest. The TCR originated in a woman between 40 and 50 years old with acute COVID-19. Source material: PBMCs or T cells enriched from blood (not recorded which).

CDR3 DNA: TGTGCCACCAGACCGGGACAGCTTAATTCACCCCTCCACTTT. Amino acid sequence: CATRPGQLNSPLHF. The V call is TRBV15, the J call TRBJ1-6; 7 nucleotides match TRBD1. The junction had 5 bases not matched to a gene; V was cut back by 6 bases and J by 6 bases. This CDR3 is 14 amino acids long. The V gene's germline CDR1 is LNHNV and CDR2 YYDKDF (reference sequence).